The clone carrying this TCR beta chain has only a few counts. Researchers ran the PCR with 60 Vbeta and 13 Jbeta primers. This table comes from immunoSEQ multiplex PCR, and its TCRdb copy is limited to in-frame clones, with some not included. This table has 95,000 to 130,000 clones, 50% to 65% appearing once. The sample belongs to a study of cytomegalovirus exposure and HLA in healthy donors. Likely unrecorded immune exposures existed in these nominally healthy donors. Germline CDR1 and CDR2: SGHRS and YFSETQ. This CDR3 region has 15 residues. Trimming removed 4 bases from V and 0 bases from J, with 14 bases in between.

The specimen sequenced was PBMCs. The chain employs TRBV5-1 and TRBJ2-7; TRBD1 might be the D (5 bases). The TCR originated in a middle-aged woman in good health and CMV-seropositive. The CDR3 nucleotides are TGCGCCAGCAGCGCAGACAGCCCCTTCTCCTACGAGCAGTACTTC. This codes for CASSADSPFSYEQYF.